A selection of T cell receptor beta chains follows, all from one sample in a study of blood T cell repertoires in COVID-19. TCRdb's copy holds only in-frame clones and misses some; the assay was immunoSEQ multiplex PCR. Seen here are roughly 200,000 clones, about nine tenths observed once, and the top ten hold about 4%. Sample: PBMCs or T cells enriched from blood (not recorded which). All receptors derive from a woman aged 25 to 45 with acute COVID-19. Each CDR3 is given with its conserved first and last residue. Fields, in order: D gene, clone size, J gene, V gene, CDR3 DNA, CDR3 protein. D genes are given only for firm matches. Size is omitted from some rows. Given values are once, few, many or a class for expanded clones.

d_gene: -
abundance: -
j_gene: TRBJ2-1
v_gene: TRBV19
CDR3nt: TGTGCCAGTAGTTCCGGGTGGAATGAGCAGTTCTTC
CDR3aa: CASSSGWNEQFF

d_gene: TRBD1
abundance: -
j_gene: TRBJ2-7
v_gene: TRBV5-4
CDR3nt: TGTGCCAGCAGCTGGTACAGGGGGCACGAGCAGTACTTC
CDR3aa: CASSWYRGHEQYF

d_gene: -
abundance: -
j_gene: TRBJ1-2
v_gene: TRBV19
CDR3nt: TGTGCCAGTAGTAACACAGGGCGGGCGTATGGCTACACCTTC
CDR3aa: CASSNTGRAYGYTF

d_gene: -
abundance: -
j_gene: TRBJ2-7
v_gene: TRBV6-5
CDR3nt: TGTGCCAGCAGTTACAGGGCAGGGGCTACGGGGGAGCAGTACTTC
CDR3aa: CASSYRAGATGEQYF

d_gene: TRBD1
abundance: once
j_gene: TRBJ2-7
v_gene: TRBV6-6
CDR3nt: TGTGCCAGCAGTTACGGACCCGGGACAGGGAGGCCCGAGCAGTACTTC
CDR3aa: CASSYGPGTGRPEQYF

d_gene: -
abundance: -
j_gene: TRBJ2-3
v_gene: TRBV2
CDR3nt: TGTGCCAGAAGGGTGGGGGAGGCAGATACGCAGTATTTT
CDR3aa: CARRVGEADTQYF

d_gene: -
abundance: -
j_gene: TRBJ2-7
v_gene: TRBV15
CDR3nt: TGTGCCACCAGCGGGTGGCCTCAGGGCCTGGGAGAGCAGTACTTC
CDR3aa: CATSGWPQGLGEQYF

d_gene: TRBD2
abundance: -
j_gene: TRBJ2-3
v_gene: TRBV18
CDR3nt: TGTGCCTCCCACTGGAGCGGGGGGACAGATACGCAGTATTTT
CDR3aa: CASHWSGGTDTQYF

d_gene: TRBD2
abundance: -
j_gene: TRBJ2-5
v_gene: TRBV4-3
CDR3nt: TGCGCCAGCAGCCTCCATCTGGCGGGGGGGCCTCTAGAGACCCAGTACTTC
CDR3aa: CASSLHLAGGPLETQYF

d_gene: TRBD1
abundance: -
j_gene: TRBJ2-1
v_gene: TRBV7-2
CDR3nt: TGTGCCAGCAGCGTAACAGGGGACACCTACAATGAGCAGTTCTTC
CDR3aa: CASSVTGDTYNEQFF

d_gene: TRBD1
abundance: -
j_gene: TRBJ1-4
v_gene: TRBV5-6
CDR3nt: TGTGCCAGCAGCTTGGGACAGGGTGGGACGGAGGAAAAACTGTTTTTT
CDR3aa: CASSLGQGGTEEKLFF

d_gene: -
abundance: -
j_gene: TRBJ2-7
v_gene: TRBV9
CDR3nt: TGTGCCAGCAGCATAACCCCAGCCTACGAGCAGTACTTC
CDR3aa: CASSITPAYEQYF

d_gene: -
abundance: -
j_gene: TRBJ1-1
v_gene: TRBV19
CDR3nt: TGTGCCAGTAGTATAACGAGCACTGAAGCTTTCTTT
CDR3aa: CASSITSTEAFF

d_gene: TRBD1
abundance: -
j_gene: TRBJ2-2
v_gene: TRBV30
CDR3nt: TGTGCCTGGAGTCCGGGACAGGGGATTACCGGGGAGCTGTTTTTT
CDR3aa: CAWSPGQGITGELFF

d_gene: -
abundance: once
j_gene: TRBJ2-1
v_gene: TRBV9
CDR3nt: TGTGCCAGCAGCGCCGGGACTCGGTACAATGAGCAGTTCTTC
CDR3aa: CASSAGTRYNEQFF

d_gene: TRBD1
abundance: -
j_gene: TRBJ1-5
v_gene: TRBV18
CDR3nt: TGTGCCAGCTCAGACAGGGGTAGCAATCAGCCCCAGCATTTT
CDR3aa: CASSDRGSNQPQHF

d_gene: -
abundance: few
j_gene: TRBJ2-7
v_gene: TRBV2
CDR3nt: TGTGCCAGCAGTGGACTTGGGGCGATCTACGAGCAGTACTTC
CDR3aa: CASSGLGAIYEQYF

d_gene: TRBD1
abundance: -
j_gene: TRBJ2-2
v_gene: TRBV7-3
CDR3nt: TGTGCCAGCAGCCGGACCGGGACAGCGAACACCGGGGAGCTGTTTTTT
CDR3aa: CASSRTGTANTGELFF

d_gene: -
abundance: once
j_gene: TRBJ2-3
v_gene: TRBV7-9
CDR3nt: TGTGCCAGCAGCTCTGGACAGGGAGGGGATACGCAGTATTTT
CDR3aa: CASSSGQGGDTQYF

d_gene: TRBD2
abundance: -
j_gene: TRBJ2-1
v_gene: TRBV14
CDR3nt: TGTGCCAGCAGCCAAGATGTCAGGGCGGGGAGGGGCTACAATGAGCAGTTCTTC
CDR3aa: CASSQDVRAGRGYNEQFF

d_gene: -
abundance: few
j_gene: TRBJ2-1
v_gene: TRBV12-5
CDR3nt: TGTGCTAGTGGTTTGGTACTTTCAACTGAGCAGTTCTTC
CDR3aa: CASGLVLSTEQFF

d_gene: TRBD1
abundance: -
j_gene: TRBJ1-1
v_gene: TRBV5-1
CDR3nt: TGCGCCAGCAGCAAGGGACAGGGATGGACTGAAGCTTTCTTT
CDR3aa: CASSKGQGWTEAFF

d_gene: TRBD1
abundance: -
j_gene: TRBJ1-1
v_gene: TRBV11-3
CDR3nt: TGTGCCAGCAGCTTCAGTTTACAGGGGGCGCCGAACACTGAAGCTTTCTTT
CDR3aa: CASSFSLQGAPNTEAFF

d_gene: -
abundance: once
j_gene: TRBJ1-2
v_gene: TRBV18
CDR3nt: TGTGCCAGCTCACCGAGGGAGGGCTTGGACTATGGCTACACCTTC
CDR3aa: CASSPREGLDYGYTF

d_gene: TRBD1
abundance: -
j_gene: TRBJ1-1
v_gene: TRBV9
CDR3nt: TGTGCCAGCAGCATCGGACAGGCGAACACTGAAGCTTTCTTT
CDR3aa: CASSIGQANTEAFF

d_gene: TRBD2
abundance: once
j_gene: TRBJ2-5
v_gene: TRBV7-8
CDR3nt: TGTGCCAGCCGTAGGAGCGGGGAGGGGATCCAAGAGACCCAGTACTTC
CDR3aa: CASRRSGEGIQETQYF

d_gene: TRBD2
abundance: -
j_gene: TRBJ2-3
v_gene: TRBV7-2
CDR3nt: TGTGCCAGCAGCCCCAGACTAGCGGGGGGTGATACGCAGTATTTT
CDR3aa: CASSPRLAGGDTQYF